This T cell receptor (beta chain) came from a study of human T cells and chemical hapten exposure. Study-level information: On the upper back, patch tests were applied with 0.01% DPC and read at 6 days. The study, taken as a whole, reports: Clustering by CDR3 similarity yielded significantly more large clusters from expanded TCRs than controls.

Noted time point: patch test 2, 6 weeks after DPC sensitization. Treatment here: therapeutic diphenylcyclopropenone sensitization with weekly scalp DPC. The CDR3 has 14 residues. V lost 3 bases to trimming and J lost 5 bases, with 11 bases between them. The germline V gene has CDR1 SGHAT and CDR2 FQNNGV. This clonotype has ten or more counts. As yet, its antigen is unknown. The study's library attached unique molecular identifiers to single cDNA molecules. In TCRdb, the RACE reads were re-called with MiXCR into one record per CDR3 protein. The sample comprises some 71,000 distinct CDR3 sequences, 10% of which are singletons, and around 6.8% rests with the top ten.

The sample here was whole blood, taken in connection with sensitization to the hapten diphenylcyclopropenone (DPC). The sequence was collected from a woman between 50 and 59 years old with alopecia areata. Some clones in this sample may be carry-over from other donors' samples. V gene TRBV11-2 combines with J gene TRBJ1-5; a possible D gene is TRBD1 (5 bases). The CDR3 protein is CASSFAGFDQPQHF. The CDR3 DNA reads TGTGCCAGCAGCTTCGCAGGGTTTGATCAGCCCCAGCATTTT.